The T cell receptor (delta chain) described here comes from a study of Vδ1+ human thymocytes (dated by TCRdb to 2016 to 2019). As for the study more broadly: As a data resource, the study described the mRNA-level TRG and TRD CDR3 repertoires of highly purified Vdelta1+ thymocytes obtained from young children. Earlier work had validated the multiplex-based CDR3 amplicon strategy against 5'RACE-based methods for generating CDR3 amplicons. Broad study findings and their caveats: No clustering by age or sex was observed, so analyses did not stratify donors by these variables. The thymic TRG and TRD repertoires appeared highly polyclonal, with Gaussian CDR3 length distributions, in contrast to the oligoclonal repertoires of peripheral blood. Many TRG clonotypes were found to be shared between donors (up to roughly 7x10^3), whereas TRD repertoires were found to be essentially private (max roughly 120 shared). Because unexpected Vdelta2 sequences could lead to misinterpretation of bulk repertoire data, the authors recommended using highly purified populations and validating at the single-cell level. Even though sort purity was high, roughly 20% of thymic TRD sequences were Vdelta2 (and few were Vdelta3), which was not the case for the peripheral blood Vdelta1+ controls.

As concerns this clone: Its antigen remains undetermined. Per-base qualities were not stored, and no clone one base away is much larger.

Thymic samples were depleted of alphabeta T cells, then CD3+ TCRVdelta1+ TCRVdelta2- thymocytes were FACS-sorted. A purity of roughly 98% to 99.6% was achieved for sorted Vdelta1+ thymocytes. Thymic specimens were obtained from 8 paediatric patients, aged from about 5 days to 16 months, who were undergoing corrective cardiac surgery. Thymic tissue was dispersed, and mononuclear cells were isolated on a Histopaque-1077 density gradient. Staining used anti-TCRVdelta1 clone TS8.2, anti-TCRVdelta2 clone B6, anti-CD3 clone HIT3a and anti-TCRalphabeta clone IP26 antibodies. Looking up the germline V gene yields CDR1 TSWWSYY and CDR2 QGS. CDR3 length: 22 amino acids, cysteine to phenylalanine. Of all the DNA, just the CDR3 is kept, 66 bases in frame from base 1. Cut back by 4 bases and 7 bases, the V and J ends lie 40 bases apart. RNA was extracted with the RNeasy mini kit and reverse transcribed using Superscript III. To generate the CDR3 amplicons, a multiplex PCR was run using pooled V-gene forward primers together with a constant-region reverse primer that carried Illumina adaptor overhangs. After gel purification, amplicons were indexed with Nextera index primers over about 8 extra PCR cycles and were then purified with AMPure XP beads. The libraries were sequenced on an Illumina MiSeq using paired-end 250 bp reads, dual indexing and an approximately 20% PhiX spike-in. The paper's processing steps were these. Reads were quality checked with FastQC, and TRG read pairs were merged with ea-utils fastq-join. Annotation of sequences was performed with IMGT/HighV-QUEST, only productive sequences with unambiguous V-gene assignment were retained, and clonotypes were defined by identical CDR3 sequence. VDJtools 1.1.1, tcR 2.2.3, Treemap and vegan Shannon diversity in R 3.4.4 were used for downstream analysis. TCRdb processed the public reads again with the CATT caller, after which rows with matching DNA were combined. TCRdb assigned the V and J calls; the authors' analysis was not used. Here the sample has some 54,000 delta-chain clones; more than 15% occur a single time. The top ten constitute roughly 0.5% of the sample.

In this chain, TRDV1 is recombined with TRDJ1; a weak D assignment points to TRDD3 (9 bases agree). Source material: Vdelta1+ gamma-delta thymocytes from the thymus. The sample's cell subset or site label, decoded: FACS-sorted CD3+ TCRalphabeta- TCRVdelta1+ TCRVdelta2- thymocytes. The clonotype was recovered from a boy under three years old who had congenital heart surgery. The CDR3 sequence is CALGGSSYPKGTGGPGWGKLIF. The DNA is TGTGCTCTTGGGGGGTCTTCCTACCCAAAAGGTACTGGGGGACCCGGATGGGGTAAACTCATCTTT.